The rows below give T cell receptor beta chains drawn from one sample of a study of CD8 T cells in ankylosing spondylitis. TCRdb re-called the 5' RACE reads with MiXCR, one entry per CDR3 protein. The sample carries 350,000 or so distinct CDR3 sequences, around 15% recorded once. The specimen sequenced was blood, either unsorted or a sorted T cell fraction (not recorded which). These receptors all stem from a male donor with ankylosing spondylitis or in good health (not recorded which). Each CDR3 is given with its conserved first and last residue. The D gene is left open where the match is weak. Clone size, where shown, is once, few, many, or a class for clones that have expanded.

>17|many|TRBV27|TRBJ1-1|.
CASSFPPSPDGNTEAFF
TGTGCCAGCAGTTTCCCCCCGTCCCCTGACGGGAACACTGAAGCTTTCTTT
>14|.|TRBV5-1|TRBJ2-5|TRBD2
CASALAGFRETQYF
TGCGCCAGCGCCCTAGCGGGATTCCGGGAGACCCAGTACTTC
>15|few|TRBV12-3/TRBV12-4|TRBJ2-1|.
CASSLLETSLDEQSF
TGTGCCAGCAGTTTACTAGAGACCTCCCTCGATGAGCAGTCCTTC
>17|.|TRBV28|TRBJ2-6|.
CASSFYRAGKGANVLTF
TGTGCCAGCAGTTTTTACAGGGCGGGGAAAGGGGCCAACGTCCTGACTTTC
>14|.|TRBV11-2|TRBJ2-3|.
CASSSGHPGDTQYF
TGTGCCAGCAGTTCGGGACACCCAGGGGACACGCAGTATTTT
>14|.|TRBV29-1|TRBJ1-2|TRBD1
CSVERTGEISGYTF
TGCAGCGTTGAGAGGACAGGGGAAATTAGTGGCTACACCTTC
>15|many|TRBV12-3/TRBV12-4|TRBJ2-7|TRBD1
CASSFPGQGPREQYF
TGTGCCAGCAGTTTTCCGGGACAGGGCCCCCGCGAGCAGTACTTC
>13|.|TRBV20-1|TRBJ2-3|.
CSARAGDPDTQYF
TGCAGTGCTAGGGCAGGGGATCCAGATACGCAGTATTTT
>14|few|TRBV3-1|TRBJ1-6|.
CASSQIENNSPLHF
TGTGCCAGCAGCCAAATAGAGAATAATTCACCCCTCCACTTT
>15|few|TRBV18|TRBJ2-1|TRBD1
CASSLTGGFKNEQFF
TGTGCCAGCTCACTCACAGGGGGCTTCAAAAATGAGCAGTTCTTC
>13|few|TRBV20-1|TRBJ2-7|TRBD1
CSANTDRDYEQYF
TGCAGTGCTAACACCGACAGGGACTACGAGCAGTACTTC
>14|few|TRBV5-1|TRBJ1-6|.
CASSSSGSNSPLHF
TGCGCCAGCAGCTCATCAGGGTCTAATTCACCCCTCCACTTT
>12|few|TRBV20-1|TRBJ1-2|.
CSARATNRGYTF
TGCAGTGCTAGGGCCACAAATCGGGGCTACACCTTC
>18|.|TRBV2|TRBJ2-1|TRBD2
CACSFLRTSGRAYNEQFF
TGTGCCTGCAGTTTTTTAAGGACTAGCGGGAGGGCCTACAATGAGCAGTTCTTC
>13|few|TRBV7-9|TRBJ2-5|TRBD1
CATDRESQETQYF
TGTGCCACCGACAGGGAGTCGCAAGAGACCCAGTACTTC
>15|few|TRBV27|TRBJ2-1|.
CASSSGSPQWNEQFF
TGTGCCAGCAGCTCGGGATCCCCACAGTGGAATGAGCAGTTCTTC
>12|many|TRBV5-1|TRBJ2-4|.
CASSPSYGREYF
TGCGCCAGCAGCCCGTCCTATGGACGTGAGTACTTC
>18|.|TRBV18|TRBJ2-3|TRBD2
CASSPGLAGGPGGDTQYF
TGTGCCAGCTCACCAGGCCTAGCGGGGGGGCCCGGTGGAGATACGCAGTATTTT
>13|.|TRBV20-1|TRBJ2-7|TRBD1
CSARTGSSYEQYF
TGCAGTGCCCGGACAGGGAGCTCCTACGAGCAGTACTTC
>13|many|TRBV12-3/TRBV12-4|TRBJ2-1|.
CASSLSAYNEQFF
TGTGCCAGCAGTTTATCGGCCTACAATGAGCAGTTCTTC
>14|.|TRBV20-1|TRBJ1-5|.
CSAREAMGNQPQHF
TGCAGTGCTAGAGAGGCTATGGGCAATCAGCCCCAGCATTTT
>11|many|TRBV29-1|TRBJ2-5|TRBD1
CSVGGGQTQYF
TGCAGCGTTGGAGGGGGCCAGACCCAGTACTTC
>16|.|TRBV7-6|TRBJ2-2|.
CASSLGIGDRTGELFF
TGTGCCAGCAGCTTAGGTATAGGGGATCGCACCGGGGAGCTGTTTTTT
>16|few|TRBV19|TRBJ2-5|.
CASSTRQGGVQETQYF
TGTGCCAGTAGTACACGACAGGGAGGCGTCCAAGAGACCCAGTACTTC
>16|many|TRBV12-3/TRBV12-4|TRBJ1-5|.
CASSLTWSESNQPQHF
TGTGCCAGCAGTTTAACCTGGAGCGAAAGCAATCAGCCCCAGCATTTT
>14|.|TRBV20-1|TRBJ1-1|.
CSANRFGRHTEAFF
TGCAGTGCTAATAGATTCGGGAGGCACACTGAAGCTTTCTTT
>15|.|TRBV5-1|TRBJ1-1|.
CASSLSAGLNTEAFF
TGCGCCAGCAGCTTGTCGGCAGGGTTGAACACTGAAGCTTTCTTT
>16|few|TRBV12-3/TRBV12-4|TRBJ1-1|.
CASSFHRVVVNTEAFF
TGTGCCAGCAGTTTTCACAGGGTCGTTGTGAACACTGAAGCTTTCTTT
>15|many|TRBV29-1|TRBJ2-1|.
CSVPRGGSSYNEQFF
TGCAGCGTTCCGAGGGGGGGGAGCTCCTACAATGAGCAGTTCTTC
>15|.|TRBV27|TRBJ2-2|TRBD1
CASRLKQGETGELFF
TGTGCCAGCAGACTTAAGCAGGGGGAGACCGGGGAGCTGTTTTTT
>13|.|TRBV24-1|TRBJ1-2|.
CATSDPRDRSYTF
TGTGCCACCAGTGACCCCCGGGACCGCAGCTACACCTTC
>13|.|TRBV3-1|TRBJ1-2|.
CASSQRVNYGYTF
TGTGCCAGCAGCCAACGGGTTAACTATGGCTACACCTTC
>14|few|TRBV5-1|TRBJ2-2|.
CASSGQKLTGELFF
TGCGCCAGCTCTGGACAGAAGTTAACCGGGGAGCTGTTTTTT
>14|few|TRBV7-2|TRBJ2-3|.
CASSPDGLGIGQYF
TGTGCCAGCAGCCCCGACGGGTTGGGGATAGGGCAGTATTTT
>14|few|TRBV30|TRBJ1-1|.
CACLFRGTETEAFF
TGTGCCTGCCTGTTTAGGGGGACGGAGACTGAAGCTTTCTTT
>14|many|TRBV5-1|TRBJ2-2|.
CASSLDAAAGELFF
TGCGCCAGCAGCTTGGACGCGGCTGCCGGGGAGCTGTTTTTT
>16|few|TRBV2|TRBJ2-1|.
CASREREVGSYNEQFF
TGTGCCAGCAGGGAAAGGGAGGTGGGCTCCTACAATGAGCAGTTCTTC
>11|.|TRBV5-1|TRBJ1-1|.
CASSGDCEAFF
TGCGCCAGCAGCGGGGACTGTGAAGCTTTCTTT
>16|many|TRBV5-6|TRBJ2-3|TRBD2
CASRASLAGYTDTQYF
TGTGCCAGCAGAGCCAGCCTAGCGGGGTACACAGATACGCAGTATTTT
>17|few|TRBV27|TRBJ2-1|TRBD2
CASRRSGSPSSYNEQFF
TGTGCCAGCAGGCGTAGCGGGAGCCCGAGCTCCTACAATGAGCAGTTCTTC
>16|many|TRBV20-1|TRBJ2-6|.
CSARPTGTSGANVLTF
TGCAGTGCTAGACCGACAGGCACCTCTGGGGCCAACGTCCTGACTTTC
>15|.|TRBV9|TRBJ2-2|TRBD1
CASSARTGGTGELFF
TGTGCCAGCAGCGCCCGGACAGGGGGGACCGGGGAGCTGTTTTTT
>14|.|TRBV11-1|TRBJ2-1|TRBD2
CASSRTGGGNEQFF
TGTGCCAGCAGTCGGACCGGCGGGGGCAATGAGCAGTTCTTC
>14|few|TRBV18|TRBJ2-1|TRBD2
CASSPGGNRNEQFF
TGTGCCAGCTCACCCGGGGGGAACCGCAATGAGCAGTTCTTC
>15|few|TRBV5-1|TRBJ1-6|.
CASSLEYQLVRALHF
TGCGCCAGCAGCTTGGAGTACCAGTTAGTTAGAGCCCTCCACTTT
>15|.|TRBV7-9|TRBJ2-2|TRBD1
CASSLAGTVPGELFF
TGTGCCAGCAGCTTAGCCGGGACAGTCCCCGGGGAGCTGTTTTTT
>15|.|TRBV2|TRBJ2-7|TRBD2
CASSEEVAGAKGQYF
TGTGCCAGCAGTGAAGAGGTAGCGGGGGCTAAGGGGCAGTACTTC
>14|few|TRBV12-3/TRBV12-4|TRBJ2-1|TRBD1
CASSFPGGEIEQFF
TGTGCCAGCAGTTTTCCAGGGGGCGAAATTGAGCAGTTCTTC
>15|few|TRBV7-2|TRBJ1-6|.
CASSRPTPYNSPLHF
TGTGCCAGCAGCCGGCCGACGCCTTATAATTCACCCCTCCACTTT
>16|few|TRBV12-3/TRBV12-4|TRBJ1-3|.
CASTETQGFSGNTIYF
TGTGCCAGCACCGAAACTCAGGGGTTCTCTGGAAACACCATATATTTT
>13|.|TRBV29-1|TRBJ2-5|TRBD1
CSASPGGGETQYF
TGCAGCGCGTCCCCAGGGGGCGGTGAGACCCAGTACTTC
>18|few|TRBV11-2|TRBJ2-2|.
CASSLVGVGGPLTGELFF
TGTGCCAGCAGCTTAGTAGGGGTTGGGGGACCGCTCACCGGGGAGCTGTTTTTT
>15|.|TRBV5-1|TRBJ1-5|TRBD1
CASSLSTGGDQPQHF
TGCGCCAGCAGCCTATCTACAGGGGGGGATCAGCCCCAGCATTTT
>12|few|TRBV12-3/TRBV12-4|TRBJ2-3|.
CASSNRVGTQYF
TGTGCCAGCAGCAATCGAGTCGGCACGCAGTATTTT
>15|.|TRBV10-3|TRBJ2-2|TRBD2
CAISEKRDYTGELFF
TGTGCCATCAGTGAAAAGCGGGATTACACCGGGGAGCTGTTTTTT
>15|few|TRBV6-5|TRBJ1-4|.
CASSWEGVANEKLFF
TGTGCCAGCAGTTGGGAAGGGGTAGCTAATGAAAAACTGTTTTTT
>17|.|TRBV7-2|TRBJ2-7|TRBD2
CASSPGTSGGSSYEQYF
TGTGCCAGCAGCCCCGGGACTAGCGGGGGGTCCTCCTACGAGCAGTACTTC
>14|many|TRBV5-1|TRBJ2-3|.
CASSLAEGADTQYF
TGCGCCAGCAGCTTGGCGGAAGGTGCAGATACGCAGTATTTT
>19|many|TRBV10-3|TRBJ2-3|TRBD2
CAISESTMTSGLSTDTQYF
TGTGCCATCAGTGAGTCGACTATGACTAGCGGTCTTAGCACAGATACGCAGTATTTT
>13|.|TRBV7-9|TRBJ2-5|.
CASSRDGWETQYF
TGTGCCAGCAGCCGAGATGGCTGGGAGACCCAGTACTTC